This T cell receptor beta chain was recorded in a study of beta chain features in type 1 diabetes. Trimming removed 7 bases at V and 7 bases at J, with 7 bases between. Germline values: CDR1 SNHLY, CDR2 FYNNEI. There are 11 residues in the CDR3. Every isolated RNA sample was fully reverse transcribed, so sequencing captured expressed TCRB transcripts. Sequencing used immunoSEQ multiplex PCR; TCRdb keeps in-frame clones, though not all of them. The sample consists of about 150,000 clones, about 13% of them appearing once. Findings of the study overall: Type 1 diabetes patients showed a moderate but significant shortening of TCRB CDR3s in all four CD4+ subsets.

Comments on this clone: What it recognizes is unknown.

This chain joins TRBV2 and TRBJ2-2; D is ambiguous. Sequencing used central memory CD4+ T cells from blood. This TCR was recovered from a man between 18 and 29 years old with type 1 diabetes. The CDR3 nucleotides read TGTGCCAGCAATGCTCTCGGGGAGCTGTTTTTT. This gives the protein CASNALGELFF.